This T cell receptor beta chain appears in the sequencing data of a study of blood T cell repertoires in COVID-19. Produced via immunoSEQ multiplex PCR; TCRdb's table is partial and in-frame only. The sample yields a few hundred thousand clones, around nine tenths seen once. Germline lookup yields CDR1 SEHNR and CDR2 FQNEAQ (reference sequence). Trimming cost V 5 bases and J 5 bases, with 9 bases left between them. The CDR3 length is 13 residues. The source is a woman aged 25 to 45 with COVID-19, enrolled during active disease. The sequenced sample consisted of peripheral blood. The genes are TRBV7-9 and TRBJ1-4; D gene uncertain. Here the CDR3 DNA reads TGTGCCAGCAGCCCAAAGAGGAATGAAAAACTGTTTTTT. Residues: CASSPKRNEKLFF.